A selection of T cell receptor beta chains follows, all from one sample in a study of cytotoxic CD8 clonotypes in ibrutinib-treated CLL. Repertoires were generated with immunoSEQ multiplex PCR, while TCRdb's copy carries only in-frame clones and drops some. The profile shows tens of thousands of clones, more than 70% of them singletons. Sequencing used PBMCs, obtained before ibrutinib treatment. The source is a human donor with chronic lymphocytic leukemia. Each CDR3 is given with its conserved first and last residue. A D gene is named only where the DNA matches it firmly. Only part of the rows carry a size: once, few, many, or a class if the clone is expanded.

V gene: TRBV4-2; D gene: TRBD1; J gene: TRBJ1-2; clone size: -; CDR3 DNA: TGTGCCAGCAGCCAGTACAGGGGGCAAAGCTATGGCTACACCTTC; CDR3 protein: CASSQYRGQSYGYTF
V gene: TRBV15; D gene: TRBD1; J gene: TRBJ1-3; clone size: -; CDR3 DNA: TGTGCCACCAGCAGGAAACCCGGGACAGGGGGAAATGGAAACACCATATATTTT; CDR3 protein: CATSRKPGTGGNGNTIYF
V gene: TRBV6-6; D gene: -; J gene: TRBJ2-7; clone size: -; CDR3 DNA: TGTGCCAGCAGTTTAGAATATGGTGGCGATCAGTACTTC; CDR3 protein: CASSLEYGGDQYF
V gene: TRBV7-8; D gene: -; J gene: TRBJ2-7; clone size: -; CDR3 DNA: TGTGCCAGCAGCTTTGCTCACGGGAGCGTGGACGAGCAGTACTTC; CDR3 protein: CASSFAHGSVDEQYF
V gene: TRBV11-3; D gene: -; J gene: TRBJ2-7; clone size: -; CDR3 DNA: TGTGCCAGCAGCTTAACGGAGGGAAACTACGAGCAGTACTTC; CDR3 protein: CASSLTEGNYEQYF
V gene: TRBV7-8; D gene: TRBD1; J gene: TRBJ2-3; clone size: -; CDR3 DNA: TGTGCCAGCAGCTTACGGGACAGAGATACGCAGTATTTT; CDR3 protein: CASSLRDRDTQYF
V gene: TRBV18; D gene: -; J gene: TRBJ1-2; clone size: -; CDR3 DNA: TGTGCCAGCTCACCACCAGGTTCAAGTACTCTGGGCTACACCTTC; CDR3 protein: CASSPPGSSTLGYTF
V gene: TRBV27; D gene: TRBD1; J gene: TRBJ1-3; clone size: -; CDR3 DNA: TGTGCCAGCCGACAGGGGGTCTCTGGAAACACCATATATTTT; CDR3 protein: CASRQGVSGNTIYF
V gene: TRBV14; D gene: -; J gene: TRBJ1-2; clone size: -; CDR3 DNA: TGTGCCAGCAGCCCGACTTCTAACTATGGCTACACCTTC; CDR3 protein: CASSPTSNYGYTF
V gene: TRBV10-3; D gene: TRBD1; J gene: TRBJ1-1; clone size: once; CDR3 DNA: TGTGCCATCAGCCCAGTCGATACAGGGGGCGCGGGCACTGAAGCTTTCTTT; CDR3 protein: CAISPVDTGGAGTEAFF
V gene: TRBV19; D gene: TRBD1; J gene: TRBJ1-1; clone size: -; CDR3 DNA: TGTGCCACCCGGGGCCCAGGACAGGGGGCCGGCACTGAAGCTTTCTTT; CDR3 protein: CATRGPGQGAGTEAFF
V gene: TRBV7-3; D gene: TRBD2; J gene: TRBJ2-5; clone size: few; CDR3 DNA: TGTGCCAGCAGCCCCCGCGGGGGGGGCTACGAGACCCAGTACTTC; CDR3 protein: CASSPRGGGYETQYF
V gene: TRBV7-9; D gene: -; J gene: TRBJ2-7; clone size: -; CDR3 DNA: TGTGCCAGCAGCTTAGATGTCTCCGAGCAGTACTTC; CDR3 protein: CASSLDVSEQYF
V gene: TRBV29-1; D gene: -; J gene: TRBJ2-3; clone size: -; CDR3 DNA: TGCAGCGTTGAAGCGACAGTTCTGGATACGCAGTATTTT; CDR3 protein: CSVEATVLDTQYF
V gene: TRBV28; D gene: -; J gene: TRBJ1-2; clone size: -; CDR3 DNA: TGTGCCAGCAGTTCCCTTCTGGACCGCCCTAACTATGGCTACACCTTC; CDR3 protein: CASSSLLDRPNYGYTF
V gene: TRBV27; D gene: TRBD2; J gene: TRBJ2-1; clone size: -; CDR3 DNA: TGTGCCAGCAGTGACGGGACTAGCGGGATTTACAATGAGCAGTTCTTC; CDR3 protein: CASSDGTSGIYNEQFF
V gene: TRBV4-2; D gene: TRBD2; J gene: TRBJ2-1; clone size: -; CDR3 DNA: TGTGCCAGCAGCCAATCCGCCGGGACTAGCGGGAACAATGAGCAGTTCTTC; CDR3 protein: CASSQSAGTSGNNEQFF
V gene: TRBV7-9; D gene: -; J gene: TRBJ1-1; clone size: -; CDR3 DNA: TGTGCCAGCCGGGCTGTCCCTACTGAAGCTTTCTTT; CDR3 protein: CASRAVPTEAFF
V gene: TRBV7-8; D gene: -; J gene: TRBJ1-1; clone size: -; CDR3 DNA: TGTGCCAGCAGCTTAGTCGGTTCGACCGACGTTGAAGCTTTCTTT; CDR3 protein: CASSLVGSTDVEAFF
V gene: TRBV10-1; D gene: TRBD1; J gene: TRBJ2-7; clone size: -; CDR3 DNA: TGCGCCAGCAGTCCCGGGACAGGGGTTCGTCGCGAGCAGTACTTC; CDR3 protein: CASSPGTGVRREQYF
V gene: TRBV6-5; D gene: TRBD2; J gene: TRBJ2-1; clone size: once; CDR3 DNA: TGTGCCAGCAGTGCGCCAGGACTAGTGGAGTTCTTC; CDR3 protein: CASSAPGLVEFF
V gene: TRBV5-4; D gene: TRBD1; J gene: TRBJ1-1; clone size: -; CDR3 DNA: TGTGCCAGCAACAATGGGATGACAGGGAGTAAGTCCACTGAAGCTTTCTTT; CDR3 protein: CASNNGMTGSKSTEAFF
V gene: TRBV5-4; D gene: -; J gene: TRBJ2-5; clone size: -; CDR3 DNA: TGTGCCAGCAGCTTTAGCGTGAGGGAGACCCAGTACTTC; CDR3 protein: CASSFSVRETQYF
V gene: TRBV7-9; D gene: -; J gene: TRBJ1-2; clone size: -; CDR3 DNA: TGTGCCAGCAGCTTAAATTCGCCAGGGACTAACTATGGCTACACCTTC; CDR3 protein: CASSLNSPGTNYGYTF
V gene: TRBV5-1; D gene: TRBD2; J gene: TRBJ2-7; clone size: -; CDR3 DNA: TGCGCCAGCAGCGAAATAGCGGGAGCAATAGTGCAGTACTTC; CDR3 protein: CASSEIAGAIVQYF
V gene: TRBV5-4; D gene: -; J gene: TRBJ1-1; clone size: -; CDR3 DNA: TGTGCCAGCAGCTTTTTCGCCAGGTTTCGAATTAGCAACACTGAAGCTTTCTTT; CDR3 protein: CASSFFARFRISNTEAFF
V gene: TRBV9; D gene: TRBD1; J gene: TRBJ1-2; clone size: -; CDR3 DNA: TGTGCCAGCAGCCCGCGACAGGGAGAATTAGATGGCTACACCTTC; CDR3 protein: CASSPRQGELDGYTF
V gene: TRBV18; D gene: TRBD2; J gene: TRBJ2-1; clone size: once; CDR3 DNA: TGTGCCAGCCAACTGGGGGGGATGAACTACAATGAGCAGTTCTTC; CDR3 protein: CASQLGGMNYNEQFF
V gene: TRBV25-1; D gene: -; J gene: TRBJ1-2; clone size: -; CDR3 DNA: TGTGCCAGCAGTGAATATAGAGGCGGAGCTAACTATGGCTACACCTTC; CDR3 protein: CASSEYRGGANYGYTF
V gene: TRBV6-5; D gene: TRBD1; J gene: TRBJ1-1; clone size: -; CDR3 DNA: TGTGCCAGCAGCCTTAGCAGGGGGCGAGCTTTCTTT; CDR3 protein: CASSLSRGRAFF
V gene: TRBV10-3; D gene: -; J gene: TRBJ1-2; clone size: -; CDR3 DNA: TGTGCCATCAGTGAGTCGCGACCGCCCGAGGCCCACGGCTACACCTTC; CDR3 protein: CAISESRPPEAHGYTF
V gene: TRBV28; D gene: -; J gene: TRBJ1-3; clone size: -; CDR3 DNA: TGTGCCAGCAGTTACCCCCAGCCAGGAAACACCATATATTTT; CDR3 protein: CASSYPQPGNTIYF
V gene: TRBV6-4; D gene: TRBD2; J gene: TRBJ2-1; clone size: -; CDR3 DNA: TGTGCCAGCAGTGACTCCGGCGGGAGGACTGAGCAGTTCTTC; CDR3 protein: CASSDSGGRTEQFF
V gene: TRBV18; D gene: -; J gene: TRBJ2-2; clone size: -; CDR3 DNA: TGTGCCAGCTCACCCGCCCTCACCGGGGAGCTGTTTTTT; CDR3 protein: CASSPALTGELFF
V gene: TRBV2; D gene: TRBD2; J gene: TRBJ2-3; clone size: -; CDR3 DNA: TGTGCCAGCACCAGCAGCGGGAGGGGCACAGATACGCAGTATTTT; CDR3 protein: CASTSSGRGTDTQYF
V gene: TRBV28; D gene: TRBD2; J gene: TRBJ2-7; clone size: -; CDR3 DNA: TGTGCCAGCAGTGCCCCGGGACTAGGGACCTACGAGCAGTACTTC; CDR3 protein: CASSAPGLGTYEQYF
V gene: TRBV5-5; D gene: -; J gene: TRBJ1-5; clone size: -; CDR3 DNA: TGTGCCAGCAGCAACCGGCCAGATAGCAATCAGCCCCAGCATTTT; CDR3 protein: CASSNRPDSNQPQHF
V gene: TRBV2; D gene: -; J gene: TRBJ1-2; clone size: -; CDR3 DNA: TGTGCCAGCAGGGCCGGACGGATCTATGGCTACACCTTC; CDR3 protein: CASRAGRIYGYTF
V gene: TRBV4-3; D gene: TRBD2; J gene: TRBJ2-3; clone size: -; CDR3 DNA: TGCGCCAGCAGCCAAGATCAGACTAGCGGGAGTCCTTCAGATACGCAGTATTTT; CDR3 protein: CASSQDQTSGSPSDTQYF
V gene: TRBV19; D gene: -; J gene: TRBJ1-1; clone size: -; CDR3 DNA: TGTGCCAGTAGTGGGGGTAACACTGAAGCTTTCTTT; CDR3 protein: CASSGGNTEAFF
V gene: TRBV7-9; D gene: TRBD1; J gene: TRBJ1-4; clone size: -; CDR3 DNA: TGTGCCAGCAGCAGGACAGGGAGTAAGGGAAAACTGTTTTTT; CDR3 protein: CASSRTGSKGKLFF
V gene: TRBV7-2; D gene: -; J gene: TRBJ1-4; clone size: -; CDR3 DNA: TGTGCCAGCAGCCCGGACAGCTCCCTGAATGAAAAACTGTTTTTT; CDR3 protein: CASSPDSSLNEKLFF
V gene: TRBV7-2; D gene: -; J gene: TRBJ2-2; clone size: -; CDR3 DNA: TGTGCCAGCAGCTTAGGTGGGATATACACCGGGGAGCTGTTTTTT; CDR3 protein: CASSLGGIYTGELFF
V gene: TRBV18; D gene: -; J gene: TRBJ2-6; clone size: -; CDR3 DNA: TGTGCCAGCTCACCAGGCGGGTACTCTGGGGCCAACGTCCTGACTTTC; CDR3 protein: CASSPGGYSGANVLTF
V gene: TRBV9; D gene: -; J gene: TRBJ2-1; clone size: -; CDR3 DNA: TGTGCCAGCAGCGTAGGCGAGGGTCTATCGTACAATGAGCAGTTCTTC; CDR3 protein: CASSVGEGLSYNEQFF
V gene: TRBV4-2; D gene: TRBD1; J gene: TRBJ2-1; clone size: -; CDR3 DNA: TGTGCCAGCAGCCCACGGACAGGGAATGAGCAGTTCTTC; CDR3 protein: CASSPRTGNEQFF
V gene: TRBV29-1; D gene: TRBD2; J gene: TRBJ2-1; clone size: -; CDR3 DNA: TGCAGCCCCCTCCTTGTGACTAGCGGGAGGGCCGATGAGCAGTTCTTC; CDR3 protein: CSPLLVTSGRADEQFF
V gene: TRBV5-1; D gene: -; J gene: TRBJ2-3; clone size: -; CDR3 DNA: TGCGCCAGCAGAGAAGGGATAACCACAGATACGCAGTATTTT; CDR3 protein: CASREGITTDTQYF
V gene: TRBV5-4; D gene: TRBD2; J gene: TRBJ2-1; clone size: -; CDR3 DNA: TGTGCCAGCAGGGGACTAGCGGGAGGGCTCGGTGAGCAGTTCTTC; CDR3 protein: CASRGLAGGLGEQFF
V gene: TRBV7-2; D gene: -; J gene: TRBJ2-7; clone size: -; CDR3 DNA: TGTGCCAGCAGCTTAGCCGTCCTCAGCCACGAGCAGTACTTC; CDR3 protein: CASSLAVLSHEQYF
V gene: TRBV5-1; D gene: TRBD1; J gene: TRBJ1-5; clone size: -; CDR3 DNA: TGCGCCAGCAGCTTGGCACTCTACCGGGACAGGGTGAGAACACGGGGTAATCAGCCCCAGCATTTT; CDR3 protein: CASSLALYRDRVRTRGNQPQHF
V gene: TRBV12-2; D gene: -; J gene: TRBJ1-2; clone size: -; CDR3 DNA: TGTGCAAGTCGCTTAGATGGCTTGGGGAAAATCCTTTATGGCTACACCTTC; CDR3 protein: CASRLDGLGKILYGYTF
V gene: TRBV11-2; D gene: -; J gene: TRBJ2-1; clone size: -; CDR3 DNA: TGTGCCAGCAGCTTAGGACTTAACAATGAGCAGTTCTTC; CDR3 protein: CASSLGLNNEQFF
V gene: TRBV7-9; D gene: TRBD1; J gene: TRBJ2-7; clone size: -; CDR3 DNA: TGTGCCAGCAGCTTAGTAGGGACAGGGGTGAGGGAGCAGTACTTC; CDR3 protein: CASSLVGTGVREQYF
V gene: TRBV7-2; D gene: -; J gene: TRBJ2-3; clone size: -; CDR3 DNA: TGTGCCAGCAGCTTAGCGGCCACAGATACGCAGTATTTT; CDR3 protein: CASSLAATDTQYF
V gene: TRBV11-2; D gene: -; J gene: TRBJ2-7; clone size: -; CDR3 DNA: TGTGCCAGCAGCCCGGAAGGATGGGCTGACACCTACGAGCAGTACTTC; CDR3 protein: CASSPEGWADTYEQYF
V gene: TRBV10-3; D gene: -; J gene: TRBJ1-1; clone size: -; CDR3 DNA: TGTGCCATCAGCAGGAGAGGCCCTGAAGCTTTCTTT; CDR3 protein: CAISRRGPEAFF
V gene: TRBV6-6; D gene: -; J gene: TRBJ2-6; clone size: -; CDR3 DNA: TGTGCCAGCAGCCACGCGGCCAACGTCCTGACTTTC; CDR3 protein: CASSHAANVLTF
V gene: TRBV6-1; D gene: TRBD1; J gene: TRBJ1-4; clone size: -; CDR3 DNA: TGTGCCAGCAGTGTAGTAGGGGGCCTTGGTAATGAAAAACTGTTTTTT; CDR3 protein: CASSVVGGLGNEKLFF
V gene: TRBV5-1; D gene: -; J gene: TRBJ1-1; clone size: -; CDR3 DNA: TGCGCCAGCAGCTTAGACGGTAGGGTGAACACTGAAGCTTTCTTT; CDR3 protein: CASSLDGRVNTEAFF